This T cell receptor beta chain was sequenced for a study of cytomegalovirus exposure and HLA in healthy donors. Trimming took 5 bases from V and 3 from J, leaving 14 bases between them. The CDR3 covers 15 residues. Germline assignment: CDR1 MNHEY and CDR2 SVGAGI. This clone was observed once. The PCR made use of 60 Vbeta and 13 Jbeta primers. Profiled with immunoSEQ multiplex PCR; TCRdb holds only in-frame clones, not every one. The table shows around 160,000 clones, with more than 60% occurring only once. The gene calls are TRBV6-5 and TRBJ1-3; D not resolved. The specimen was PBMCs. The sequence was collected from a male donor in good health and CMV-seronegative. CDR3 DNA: TGTGCCAGCAGTCGGGAAGGGATGAGTGGAAACACCATATATTTT. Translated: CASSREGMSGNTIYF.